This TCR beta chain stems from a study of control samples from healthy donors and cancer patients. Clones were sequenced by immunoSEQ multiplex PCR, and TCRdb holds only the in-frame ones, with some missing. The sample lists about 150,000 clones, 89% seen once, with 4.9% in the top ten. The CDR3 is 12 amino acids. The ends were cut back, 4 bases at V and 0 bases at J, with 3 bases in the middle. Germline CDR1 is SEHNR and CDR2 is FQNEAQ (reference sequence). The source material was blood. The sequence derives from a man under 40 in good health. The J gene is TRBJ1-1, the V gene TRBV7-9; D not resolved. CDR3: CASSWVNTEAFF. As DNA, the CDR3 is TGTGCCAGCAGCTGGGTGAACACTGAAGCTTTCTTT.